The 15 T cell receptor beta chains reported below all come from one sample, sequenced in a study of beta chain features in type 1 diabetes. Since all of the isolated RNA was reverse transcribed, expressed TCRB transcripts were what got sequenced. Sequencing used immunoSEQ multiplex PCR; TCRdb keeps in-frame clones, though not all of them. The sample holds 160,000 or so clones, around 9% seen once. General observations from the study: There was a moderate but significant shortening of TCRB CDR3s in all four CD4+ subsets of Type 1 diabetes patients.

These receptors have no known antigen. The sample taken for sequencing was central memory CD4+ T cells from blood. The source is a woman under 40 with type 1 diabetes.

J is TRBJ2-7 and V is TRBV28; TRBD2 might be the D (5 bases). The germline V and J ends were trimmed by 2 bases and 2 bases, with 10 bases remaining between them. In germline, CDR1 is MDHEN, CDR2 SYDVKM. The CDR3 is 14 residues long. The CDR3 nucleotides read TGTGCCAGCAGTTTAGGTGGGAGACCCTACGAGCAGTACTTC. This codes for CASSLGGRPYEQYF.

This clone came up a few times. The J gene is TRBJ2-5, the V gene TRBV7-9; D not resolved. Per the germline V gene, CDR1 is SEHNR and CDR2 is FQNEAQ (reference sequence). V shed 5 bases and J shed 0 bases, with 19 bases lying between them. The length of the CDR3 is 17 residues. The CDR3 spells CASSRKAGSWDQETQYF. The CDR3 DNA reads as TGTGCCAGCAGCCGGAAAGCCGGGTCGTGGGACCAAGAGACCCAGTACTTC.

This clone was counted only a few times. The chain is built from TRBV2 and TRBJ2-5, with 8 bases lining up with TRBD1. Germline V gene lookup returns CDR1 SNHLY and CDR2 FYNNEI. This CDR3 is built from 14 residues. Germline trimming cut 5 bases from V and 3 bases from J; bases unmatched to any gene: 5. Here the CDR3 DNA reads TGTGCCAGCAGTTTTCTGACAGGGGAAGAGACCCAGTACTTC. Translation: CASSFLTGEETQYF.

V and J are TRBV23-1 and TRBJ2-2, with 9 bases that match TRBD2. TRBV23-1 is annotated as an ORF whose role is uncertain. V lost 3 bases and J lost 3; bases outside the gene matches: 8. The CDR3 is 17 residues long. Here the CDR3 DNA reads TGCGCCAGCAGTCATGTCGGCGGGAGGGCCCACACCGGGGAGCTGTTTTTT. This sequence encodes CASSHVGGRAHTGELFF.

The rearrangement links TRBV6-1 to TRBJ2-7, with 12 bases lining up with TRBD2. Germline V gene sequence: CDR1 MNHNS, CDR2 SASEGT. The CDR3 runs to 14 residues. V was clipped by 7 bases and J by 4 bases; unmatched bases: 5. The CDR3 sequence is CASTATSGSYEQYF. The CDR3 bases are TGTGCCAGCACTGCGACTAGCGGGAGTTACGAGCAGTACTTC.

This rearrangement joins TRBV9 to TRBJ2-3, with 8 bases that match TRBD2. The germline V gene has CDR1 SGDLS and CDR2 YYNGEE. The CDR3 is 15 amino acids. J was trimmed by 5 bases and V by 0 bases; bases with no gene match: 5. The CDR3 is CASSVEIAGKDTQYF. The CDR3 DNA follows: TGTGCCAGCAGCGTAGAAATAGCGGGAAAAGATACGCAGTATTTT.

This rearrangement joins TRBV5-1 to TRBJ2-7, with D possibly being TRBD1 (6 bases). CDR3 length: 14 amino acids. V lost 0 bases, J lost 3 bases, and 10 bases lay in between. Looked up from germline, CDR1 is SGHRS and CDR2 is YFSETQ. In DNA, the CDR3 is TGCGCCAGCAGCTTGGGACAGGCGGGCTACGAGCAGTACTTC. This sequence encodes CASSLGQAGYEQYF.

This clone was picked up a small number of times. V gene TRBV4-1 combines with J gene TRBJ2-3; D may be TRBD2 (5 bases). Trimming took 2 bases from V and 2 from J, leaving 8 bases between them. This CDR3 has 14 residues. CDR1 is MGHRA, CDR2 YSYEKL, per germline. CDR3 loop: CASSQQDFTDTQYF. In nucleotides, the CDR3 is TGCGCCAGCAGCCAACAGGACTTCACAGATACGCAGTATTTT.

This clone occurred a few times. J is TRBJ1-4 and V is TRBV19, with TRBD1 as a possible D gene (6 bases). V was trimmed by 10 bases and J by 8 bases, leaving 17 bases between them. The CDR3 has 13 residues. CDR1 and CDR2 from the germline V gene are LNHDA and SQIVND (reference sequence). DNA for the CDR3: TGTGCCACTTCACAGGGTTACTCGGAAAAACTGTTTTTT. This codes for CATSQGYSEKLFF.

This clone was seen a handful of times. The chain is built from TRBV19 and TRBJ2-6; D unresolved. Trimming cost V 7 bases and J 0 bases, with 10 bases left between them. This CDR3 region has 15 residues. Germline V gives CDR1 LNHDA, CDR2 SQIVND (reference sequence). CDR3 region: CASKAGDSGANVLTF. DNA for the CDR3: TGTGCCAGTAAGGCCGGAGACTCTGGGGCCAACGTCCTGACTTTC.

The V and J genes are TRBV9 and TRBJ1-1; TRBD1 matches at 8 bases. The CDR3 runs to 14 residues. Unmatched junction bases numbered 6, after V lost 4 bases and J lost 4 bases. CDR1 is SGDLS, CDR2 YYNGEE, per germline. CDR3 residues: CASSPTGQGTEAFF. For the CDR3, the DNA is TGTGCCAGCAGCCCCACTGGACAGGGCACTGAAGCTTTCTTT.

This clone was counted between two and nine times. The rearrangement links TRBV7-8 to TRBJ1-5; D unresolved. V shed 0 bases and J shed 3 bases, with 12 bases lying between them. The CDR3 totals 16 residues. The germline V gene has CDR1 SGHVS and CDR2 FQNEAQ. For the CDR3, the DNA is TGTGCCAGCAGCTTAGCGATACAGTCCCTCAATCAGCCCCAGCATTTT. It yields the protein CASSLAIQSLNQPQHF. Together with reference TRBV7-8 and TRBJ1-5, the CDR3 gives the full variable domain: GAGVSQSPRYKVAKRGQDVALRCDPISGHVSLFWYQQALGQGPEFLTYFQNEAQLDKSGLPSDRFFAERPEGSVSTLKIQRTQQEDSAVYLCASSLAIQSLNQPQHFGDGTRLSIL.

A few counts support this clone. One end of the junction is discordant with germline, which a read error may explain. V and J are TRBV2 and TRBJ1-5; D is uncertain. This CDR3 comprises 13 residues. CDR1 SNHLY and CDR2 FYNNEI come from the germline V gene. The CDR3 nucleotides read TGTGCCACCAGTTACTCCGACAATCAGCCCCAGCATTTT. Translation gives CATSYSDNQPQHF.

This clone came up a few times. This chain uses TRBV10-3 with TRBJ2-2; D may be TRBD2 (5 bases). V was clipped by 2 bases and J by 5 bases, with 9 bases between them. This CDR3 has 14 residues. Germline loops: CDR1 ENHRY, CDR2 SYGVKD. The CDR3 spells CAISEREKTGELFF. CDR3 nucleotide sequence: TGTGCCATCAGTGAGAGGGAGAAAACCGGGGAGCTGTTTTTT.

This chain connects TRBV5-1 to TRBJ2-7; 7 nucleotides align to TRBD1. Trimming took 4 bases from V and 3 from J; bases not matched to a gene: 7. This CDR3 is built from 14 residues. Germline loops: CDR1 SGHRS, CDR2 YFSETQ. The CDR3 reads CASSDPQGSYEQYF. The CDR3 coding sequence is TGCGCCAGCAGCGACCCACAGGGGAGCTACGAGCAGTACTTC.